This passage covers 12 T cell receptor beta chains from one sample sequenced in a study of T cell responses to AZD1222 COVID-19 vaccine. Using immunoSEQ multiplex PCR, the repertoire was profiled, and TCRdb retains in-frame clones only, with some absent. This table holds about 120,000 clones, 90% found once. The sample was peripheral blood, taken on day 0 of MenACWY control vaccination. Receptors originate from an adult in good health.

V gene TRBV6-2 or TRBV6-3 combines with J gene TRBJ2-7; 15 bases align to TRBD2. Germline loops: CDR1 MNHEY, CDR2 SVGEGT. With V trimmed by 5 bases and J by 2 bases, 10 bases remained unmatched. This CDR3 spans 18 amino acids. CDR3 sequence reads: CASSEGLAGGRRTYEQYV. CDR3 in DNA: TGTGCCAGCAGTGAGGGACTAGCGGGGGGCCGCAGAACCTACGAGCAGTACGTC.

This clone has more than one count but fewer than ten. V and J are TRBV5-6 and TRBJ1-2; D ambiguous. Germline assignment: CDR1 SGHDT and CDR2 YYEEEE. This CDR3 is built from 13 residues. V was cut by 0 bases and J by 6 bases, with 9 bases left in between. The CDR3 DNA reads as TGTGCCAGCAGCTTGGTACGACCGAATGGCTACACCTTC. Protein product: CASSLVRPNGYTF.

This clone was counted once. The chain carries TRBV4-2 and TRBJ1-6; no reliable D call. Germline V gene lookup returns CDR1 LGHNA and CDR2 YNFKEQ. With 4 bases removed from V and 7 bases from J, the gap between germline ends came to 29 bases. CDR3 length: 20 residues. The CDR3 sequence: CASSPSTRGSGRRGNSPLHF. CDR3 coding DNA: TGTGCCAGCAGCCCGTCCACCCGGGGAAGCGGGAGGCGTGGGAATTCACCCCTCCACTTT.

The chain combines TRBV7-6 with TRBJ2-7; 11 positions agree with TRBD2. V was clipped by 1 base and J by 6 bases; unmatched bases: 5. Germline assignment: CDR1 SGHVS and CDR2 FNYEAQ. The CDR3 covers 15 residues. The CDR3 DNA is TGTGCCAGCAGCTTAGAAACTAGCGGGAGTTCCGAGCAGTACTTC. Translation gives CASSLETSGSSEQYF.

V and J are TRBV11-2 and TRBJ2-1; no reliable D call. V lost 4 bases, J lost 0 bases, and 10 bases lay in between. Germline CDR1 and CDR2: SGHAT and FQNNGV. The CDR3 consists of 15 residues. The CDR3 DNA sequence: TGTGCCAGCAGCTCTGCGGAATTCTCCTACAATGAGCAGTTCTTC. As protein: CASSSAEFSYNEQFF.

The chain links TRBV7-2 to TRBJ2-3; no clear D gene. CDR3 length: 12 residues. Germline V lookup: CDR1 SGHTA, CDR2 FQGNSA. V lost 2 bases and J lost 4, with 4 bases in between. CDR3 amino acids: CASSLSADTQYF. The CDR3 nucleotides read TGTGCCAGCAGCTTAAGTGCAGATACGCAGTATTTT.

In nucleotides, the CDR3 is TGTGCCACCGGGGACCTTGATCAGCCCCAGCATTTT. Translated, it gives CATGDLDQPQHF. The chain combines TRBV15 with TRBJ1-5; possible D gene TRBD1, 5 bases. CDR1 and CDR2 from the germline V gene are LNHNV and YYDKDF (reference sequence). The CDR3 covers 12 residues. V dropped 8 bases and J dropped 5 bases, with 10 bases sitting between them.

CDR3 coding DNA: TGTGCCAGTAGCGGGCTAGCGGATTACAATGAGCAGTTCTTC. Its protein is CASSGLADYNEQFF. This chain joins TRBV19 and TRBJ2-1, with 7 bases aligning to TRBD2. CDR1 is LNHDA, CDR2 SQIVND, per germline (reference sequence). J lost 4 bases, V lost 6 bases, and 6 bases had no gene match. The CDR3 length is 14 residues.

A single count supports this clone. This rearrangement joins TRBV2 to TRBJ2-5, with 12 bases fitting TRBD2. This CDR3 is built from 15 residues. Germline V gene sequence: CDR1 SNHLY, CDR2 FYNNEI. Trimming took 4 bases from V and 5 from J; bases not matched to a gene: 5. The CDR3 DNA sequence: TGTGCCAGCAGTGGACTAGCGGGAGAAGCGGAGACCCAGTACTTC. This translates into CASSGLAGEAETQYF.

The rearrangement uses TRBV6-6 and TRBJ1-6, with a tentative D call TRBD1 (5 bases). V dropped 6 bases and J dropped 5 bases, with 14 bases sitting between them. Looked up from germline, CDR1 is MNHNY and CDR2 is SVGAGI (reference sequence). The CDR3 is 15 residues long. CDR3: CASRGLQTDNSPLHF. In nucleotides, the CDR3 is TGTGCCAGCAGGGGGCTACAGACGGATAATTCACCCCTCCACTTT.

The chain joins TRBV2 to TRBJ1-5; D not certain. This CDR3 spans 15 amino acids. Germline V CDR1 and CDR2: SNHLY, FYNNEI. V was shortened by 0 bases and J by 2 bases, with 8 bases between the two germline ends. The CDR3 reads CASSEAARGNQPQHF. CDR3 nucleotide sequence: TGTGCCAGCAGTGAAGCAGCCCGGGGCAATCAGCCCCAGCATTTT.

The gene calls are TRBV11-3 and TRBJ2-5; D is possibly TRBD1 (6 bases). Trimming pared 2 bases from V and 5 bases from J, leaving 18 bases between. Germline CDR1 is SGHNT and CDR2 is YENEEA. The length of the CDR3 is 16 residues. The DNA of the CDR3 is TGTGCCAGCAGCTTACCACCCAGGGGTGTGTGGGAGACCCAGTACTTC. Translation: CASSLPPRGVWETQYF. The whole variable domain, filled in from reference TRBV11-3 and TRBJ2-5, reads EAGVVQSPRYKIIEKKQPVAFWCNPISGHNTLYWYLQNLGQGPELLIRYENEEAVDDSQLPKDRFSAERLKGVDSTLKIQPAELGDSAVYLCASSLPPRGVWETQYFGPGTRLLVL.